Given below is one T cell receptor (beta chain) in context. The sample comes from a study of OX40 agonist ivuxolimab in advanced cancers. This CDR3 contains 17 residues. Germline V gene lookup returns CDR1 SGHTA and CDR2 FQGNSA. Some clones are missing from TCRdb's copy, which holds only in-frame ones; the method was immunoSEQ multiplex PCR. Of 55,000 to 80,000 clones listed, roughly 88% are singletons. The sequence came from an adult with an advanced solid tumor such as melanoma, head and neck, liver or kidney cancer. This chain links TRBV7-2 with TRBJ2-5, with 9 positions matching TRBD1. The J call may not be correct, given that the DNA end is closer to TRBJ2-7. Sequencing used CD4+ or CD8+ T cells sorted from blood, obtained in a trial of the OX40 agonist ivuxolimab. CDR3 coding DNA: TGTGCCAGCAGCTTACCTATTAAGGGACAGGGATCCTACGAGCAGTACTTC. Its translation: CASSLPIKGQGSYEQYF.